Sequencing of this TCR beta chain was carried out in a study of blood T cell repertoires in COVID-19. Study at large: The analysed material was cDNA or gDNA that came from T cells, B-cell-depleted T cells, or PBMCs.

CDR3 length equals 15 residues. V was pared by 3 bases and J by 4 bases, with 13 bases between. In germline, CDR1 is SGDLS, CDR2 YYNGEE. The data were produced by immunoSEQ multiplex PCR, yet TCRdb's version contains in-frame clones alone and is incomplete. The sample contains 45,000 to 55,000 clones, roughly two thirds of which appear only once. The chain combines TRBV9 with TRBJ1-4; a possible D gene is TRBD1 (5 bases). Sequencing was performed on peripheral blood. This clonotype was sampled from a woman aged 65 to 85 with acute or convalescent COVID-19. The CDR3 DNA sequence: TGTGCCAGCAGCGCCGAACAGGACCTTAATGAAAAACTGTTTTTT. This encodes CASSAEQDLNEKLFF.